The rows below give T cell receptor beta chains drawn from one sample of a study of Tregs in tolerant kidney transplant recipients. Assay used: immunoSEQ multiplex PCR; TCRdb lists only in-frame clones, some missing. In the table there are fewer than 80,000 clones, less than 90% of which are singletons. The sequencing used CD4+ T cells from blood, collected before the transplant. The receptor source for this set is a human donor who received a combined kidney and bone marrow transplant. The conserved cysteine and the conserved F or W are not part of the CDR3 here. Each record gives: V gene, clone size, D gene, J gene, CDR3 protein. A D gene is named only where the DNA matches it firmly. Clone size appears in some rows only: once, few, many, or a class for an expanded clone.

TRBV19,NA,NA,TRBJ2-7,ASSIFLSYEQY
TRBV13,NA,TRBD1,TRBJ2-1,ASSPDPGTGRNEQF
TRBV6-1,NA,NA,TRBJ2-5,ASSGRGETQY
TRBV2,NA,TRBD1,TRBJ1-2,ASSDARTGLGYT
TRBV18,NA,NA,TRBJ1-5,ASSPRGQSNQPQH
TRBV19,NA,TRBD1,TRBJ2-7,ASSNPRGQGSAEQY
TRBV6-4,once,NA,TRBJ1-5,ASSTGIYHQPQH
TRBV27,NA,TRBD2,TRBJ2-7,ASSSTRTSGMY
TRBV27,few,TRBD1,TRBJ2-7,ASSRQGAVDEQY
TRBV20-1,NA,NA,TRBJ1-1,SARPYTEAF
TRBV28,NA,TRBD1,TRBJ2-6,ASSLSQGAGGANVLT
TRBV6-7,NA,TRBD2,TRBJ2-7,ASRKGTSGNYEQY
TRBV6-5,NA,NA,TRBJ1-2,ASSYSGEGTYGYT
TRBV28,NA,TRBD1,TRBJ1-2,ASSLGQGFYGYT
TRBV27,few,TRBD1,TRBJ1-5,ASSLSWGQGPQH
TRBV5-1,NA,NA,TRBJ2-2,ASSSDRSSAGELF
TRBV29-1,few,NA,TRBJ1-2,SVAAGMDYGYT
TRBV5-5,NA,NA,TRBJ2-5,ASSSTSSPQETQY
TRBV2,NA,NA,TRBJ2-5,ASSGEGVQGIQY
TRBV30,NA,TRBD1,TRBJ2-3,ATRWTGGADTQY
TRBV19,NA,NA,TRBJ1-2,ASSPHGNYGYT
TRBV18,NA,NA,TRBJ2-7,ASSPGQIFTYEQY
TRBV18,once,NA,TRBJ2-7,ASSPNLASGFYEQY
TRBV11-1,NA,TRBD2,TRBJ2-1,ASSLIAGGYNEQF
TRBV7-8,NA,TRBD2,TRBJ2-5,ASSLDGLAGETQY
TRBV27,once,TRBD2,TRBJ2-5,ASSLSGLAGQKTQY
TRBV2,NA,TRBD2,TRBJ2-7,ASREDSYEQY
TRBV29-1,NA,TRBD2,TRBJ2-1,SVEGLAAYNEQF
TRBV14,NA,TRBD2,TRBJ2-1,ASSQVSGNSYNEQF
TRBV18,NA,TRBD2,TRBJ2-1,ASSSPSGSMFEQF
TRBV7-2,once,TRBD1,TRBJ1-2,ASSLFGQGDGYT
TRBV6-4,NA,TRBD2,TRBJ2-7,ASSPTSGRIYEQY
TRBV4-2,once,NA,TRBJ2-7,ASSQVGSGGRLSYEQY
TRBV11-1,NA,TRBD1,TRBJ1-1,ASRLGGTASGFGAF
TRBV7-3,few,NA,TRBJ2-3,ASSTGTPPDTQY
TRBV29-1,once,TRBD2,TRBJ2-1,SVGGLADISYNEQF
TRBV7-9,NA,TRBD1,TRBJ1-3,ASSVRQGTGNTIY
TRBV6-5,NA,NA,TRBJ2-1,ASSYSTGYNEQF
TRBV14,NA,NA,TRBJ1-2,ASSPDPTANYGYT
TRBV7-3,NA,NA,TRBJ2-7,ASSLNPPGGEQY
TRBV7-9,once,NA,TRBJ1-5,ASSSNNQPQH
TRBV5-1,once,NA,TRBJ1-3,ASSPDSNSGNTIY
TRBV10-3,NA,TRBD2,TRBJ2-1,AISGLAGESDNEQF
TRBV4-1,NA,TRBD1,TRBJ1-5,ASSRRTGLREDQPQH
TRBV28,NA,NA,TRBJ1-5,ASSRGAQPQH
TRBV6-5,NA,TRBD2,TRBJ2-7,ASSYFTGTSGYEQY
TRBV11-2,NA,TRBD2,TRBJ2-7,ATAPGLAETYEQY
TRBV15,NA,NA,TRBJ2-5,ATSTEETQY
TRBV2,NA,NA,TRBJ1-1,ASSGQGNTEAF
TRBV18,NA,NA,TRBJ2-3,ASSPPNPGDIDTQY
TRBV7-8,NA,TRBD1,TRBJ1-3,ASSLPGTGSGNTIY